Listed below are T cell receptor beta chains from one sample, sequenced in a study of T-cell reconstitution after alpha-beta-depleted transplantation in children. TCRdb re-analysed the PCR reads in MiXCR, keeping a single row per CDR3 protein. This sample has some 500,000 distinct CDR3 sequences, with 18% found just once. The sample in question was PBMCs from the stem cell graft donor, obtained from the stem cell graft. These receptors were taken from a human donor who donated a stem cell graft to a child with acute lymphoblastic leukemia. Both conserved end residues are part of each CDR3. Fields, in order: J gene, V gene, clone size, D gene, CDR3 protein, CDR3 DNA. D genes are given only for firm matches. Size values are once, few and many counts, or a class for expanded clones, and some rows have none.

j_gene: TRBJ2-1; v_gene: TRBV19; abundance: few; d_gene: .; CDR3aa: CASSIVTGVYNEQFF; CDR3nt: TGTGCCAGTAGTATAGTGACGGGAGTCTACAATGAGCAGTTCTTC
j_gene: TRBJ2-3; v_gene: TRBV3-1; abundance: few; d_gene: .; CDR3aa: CASSQTTEGAQYF; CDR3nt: TGTGCCAGCAGCCAGACGACAGAAGGGGCGCAGTATTTT
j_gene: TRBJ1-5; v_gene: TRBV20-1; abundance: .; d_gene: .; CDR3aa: CSARPGHNQPQHF; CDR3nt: TGCAGTGCTAGACCTGGCCACAATCAGCCCCAGCATTTT
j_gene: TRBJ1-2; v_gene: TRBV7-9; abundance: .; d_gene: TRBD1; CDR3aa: CASSPGTGGKNYGYTF; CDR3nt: TGTGCCAGCAGCCCCGGGACAGGGGGAAAAAACTATGGCTACACCTTC
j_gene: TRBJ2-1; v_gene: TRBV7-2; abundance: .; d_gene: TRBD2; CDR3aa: CASATRTSKNNEQFF; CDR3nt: TGTGCCAGCGCTACCCGGACTAGCAAAAACAATGAGCAGTTCTTC
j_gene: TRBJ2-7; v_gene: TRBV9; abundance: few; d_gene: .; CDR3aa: CASSDPQGQISSYEQYF; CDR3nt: TGTGCCAGCAGCGATCCTCAGGGTCAAATCAGCTCCTACGAGCAGTACTTC
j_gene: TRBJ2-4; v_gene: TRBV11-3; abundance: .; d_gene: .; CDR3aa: CASSLGRENIQYF; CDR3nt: TGTGCCAGCAGCTTAGGCAGGGAAAACATTCAGTACTTC
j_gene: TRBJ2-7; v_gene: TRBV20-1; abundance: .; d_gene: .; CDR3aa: CSAIVGTSPSYEQYF; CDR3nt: TGCAGTGCTATTGTTGGGACGAGCCCATCTTACGAGCAGTACTTC
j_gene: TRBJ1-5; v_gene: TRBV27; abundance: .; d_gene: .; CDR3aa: CASSPLGAQVNQPQHF; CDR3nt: TGTGCCAGCAGTCCCCTTGGGGCACAAGTCAATCAGCCCCAGCATTTT
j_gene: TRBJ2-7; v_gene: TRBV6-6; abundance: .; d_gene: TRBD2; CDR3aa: CATLLREGHEQYF; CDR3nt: TGTGCCACCCTCCTGCGGGAGGGCCACGAGCAGTACTTC
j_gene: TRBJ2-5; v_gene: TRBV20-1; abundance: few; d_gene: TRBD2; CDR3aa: CSARDQGSGSRETQYF; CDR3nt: TGCAGTGCTAGAGATCAGGGTAGCGGGAGTCGGGAGACCCAGTACTTC
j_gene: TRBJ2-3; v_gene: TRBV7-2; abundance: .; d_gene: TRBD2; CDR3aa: CASSPDLAGVQDTQYF; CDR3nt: TGTGCCAGCAGCCCGGATTTAGCGGGGGTACAAGATACGCAGTATTTT
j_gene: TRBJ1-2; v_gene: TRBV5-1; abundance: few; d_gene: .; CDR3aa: CASSPGPPNYGYTF; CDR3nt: TGCGCCAGCAGCCCGGGCCCCCCTAACTATGGCTACACCTTC
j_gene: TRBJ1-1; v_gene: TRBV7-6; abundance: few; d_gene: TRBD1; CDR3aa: CASSLATGATEAFF; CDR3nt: TGTGCCAGCAGCTTAGCGACAGGGGCCACTGAAGCTTTCTTT
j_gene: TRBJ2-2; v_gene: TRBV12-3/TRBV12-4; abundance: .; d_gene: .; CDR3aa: CASSLWQTFGELFF; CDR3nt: TGTGCCAGCAGTTTATGGCAGACCTTCGGGGAGCTGTTTTTT
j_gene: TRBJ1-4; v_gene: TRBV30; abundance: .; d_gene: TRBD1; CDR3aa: CAWSRQGLEKLFF; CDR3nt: TGTGCCTGGAGTCGACAGGGTCTTGAAAAACTGTTTTTT
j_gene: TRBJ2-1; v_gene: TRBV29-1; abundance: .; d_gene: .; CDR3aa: CSAHINEQFF; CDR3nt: TGCAGCGCCCACATCAATGAGCAGTTCTTC
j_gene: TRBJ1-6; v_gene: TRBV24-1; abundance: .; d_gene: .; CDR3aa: CATSGQYNSPLHF; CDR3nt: TGTGCCACCAGTGGACAGTATAATTCACCCCTCCACTTT
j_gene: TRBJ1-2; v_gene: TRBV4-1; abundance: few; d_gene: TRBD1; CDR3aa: CASMIWTGAAGYGYTF; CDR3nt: TGCGCCAGCATGATATGGACAGGGGCGGCTGGATATGGCTACACCTTC
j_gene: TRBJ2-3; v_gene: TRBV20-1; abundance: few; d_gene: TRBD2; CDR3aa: CSARTSGSDTQYF; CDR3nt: TGCAGTGCGCGGACTAGCGGGAGTGATACGCAGTATTTT
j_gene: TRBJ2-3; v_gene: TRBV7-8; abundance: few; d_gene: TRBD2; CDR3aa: CASSLPGLEADTQYF; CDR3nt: TGTGCCAGCAGCCTACCGGGACTAGAGGCAGATACGCAGTATTTT
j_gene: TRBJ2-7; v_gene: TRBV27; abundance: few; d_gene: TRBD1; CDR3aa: CASSLLPGQGSVEQYF; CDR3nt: TGTGCCAGCAGTTTACTTCCGGGACAGGGATCGGTCGAGCAGTACTTC
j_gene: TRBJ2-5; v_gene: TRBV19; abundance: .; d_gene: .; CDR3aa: CAMGVRIRETQYF; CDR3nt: TGTGCCATGGGCGTCAGGATCCGGGAGACCCAGTACTTC
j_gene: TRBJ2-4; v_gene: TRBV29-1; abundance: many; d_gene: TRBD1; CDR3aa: CSVRDSLAKNIQYF; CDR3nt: TGCAGCGTGAGGGACAGCCTAGCCAAAAACATTCAGTACTTC
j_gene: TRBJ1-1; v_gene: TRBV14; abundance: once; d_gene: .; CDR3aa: CASSQDLGGLLNTEAFF; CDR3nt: TGTGCCAGCAGCCAAGATCTGGGGGGACTGCTGAACACTGAAGCTTTCTTT
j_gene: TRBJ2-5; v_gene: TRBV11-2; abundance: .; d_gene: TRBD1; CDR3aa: CASNSRTGGRETQYF; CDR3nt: TGTGCCAGCAATTCAAGGACAGGGGGCAGGGAGACCCAGTACTTC
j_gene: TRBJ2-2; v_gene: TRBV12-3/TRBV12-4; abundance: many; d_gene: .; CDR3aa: CASSFLGPITTGELFF; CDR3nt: TGTGCCAGCAGTTTCCTAGGACCGATAACCACCGGGGAGCTGTTTTTT
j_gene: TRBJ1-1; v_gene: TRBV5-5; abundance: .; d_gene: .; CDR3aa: CASSWGVGTEAFF; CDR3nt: TGTGCCAGCAGCTGGGGGGTCGGCACTGAAGCTTTCTTT
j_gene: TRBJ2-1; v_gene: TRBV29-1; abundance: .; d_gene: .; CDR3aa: CSVGPQRANEQFF; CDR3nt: TGCAGCGTCGGCCCGCAGCGGGCCAATGAGCAGTTCTTC
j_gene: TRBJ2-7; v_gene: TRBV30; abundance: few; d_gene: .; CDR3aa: CAWSVEEEQYF; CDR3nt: TGTGCCTGGAGTGTGGAGGAAGAGCAGTACTTC
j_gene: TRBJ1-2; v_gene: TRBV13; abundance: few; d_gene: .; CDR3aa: CASSGAVANYGYTF; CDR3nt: TGTGCCAGCAGCGGAGCGGTAGCTAACTATGGCTACACCTTC
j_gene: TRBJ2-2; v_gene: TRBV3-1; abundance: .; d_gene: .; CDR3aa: CASSQVASVLTGELFF; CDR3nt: TGTGCCAGCAGCCAAGTAGCCAGCGTTCTAACCGGGGAGCTGTTTTTT
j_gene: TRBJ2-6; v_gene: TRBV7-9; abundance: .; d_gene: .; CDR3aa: CASSQRSVGSGANVLTF; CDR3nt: TGTGCCAGCAGCCAGAGAAGCGTCGGGTCTGGGGCCAACGTCCTGACTTTC
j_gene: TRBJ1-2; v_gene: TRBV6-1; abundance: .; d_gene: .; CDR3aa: CASSEKAVKVNGYTF; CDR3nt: TGTGCCAGCAGTGAAAAGGCAGTAAAAGTGAATGGCTACACCTTC
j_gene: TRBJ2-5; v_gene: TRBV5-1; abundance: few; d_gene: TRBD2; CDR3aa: CASSSDWTTSAETQYF; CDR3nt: TGCGCCAGCAGCTCCGACTGGACGACTAGCGCAGAGACCCAGTACTTC
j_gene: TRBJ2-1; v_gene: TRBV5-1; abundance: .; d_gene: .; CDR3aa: CASRLTARIGMFF; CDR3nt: TGCGCCAGCAGGTTGACTGCGCGGATCGGCATGTTCTTC
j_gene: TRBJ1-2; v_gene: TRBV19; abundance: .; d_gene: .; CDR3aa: CASSSGAGGYTF; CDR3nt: TGTGCCAGTAGCTCAGGGGCGGGCGGCTACACCTTC
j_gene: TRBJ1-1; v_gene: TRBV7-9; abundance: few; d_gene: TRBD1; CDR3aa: CASPARRQGADPDTEAFF; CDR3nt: TGTGCCAGTCCCGCAAGGAGGCAGGGGGCGGACCCAGACACTGAAGCTTTCTTT
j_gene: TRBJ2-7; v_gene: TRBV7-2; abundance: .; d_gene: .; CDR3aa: CASSLFGGLPYEQYF; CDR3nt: TGTGCCAGCAGCTTATTTGGCGGTCTCCCCTACGAGCAGTACTTC
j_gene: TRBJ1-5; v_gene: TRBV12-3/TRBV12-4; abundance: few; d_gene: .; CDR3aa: CASSLRQSFNQPQHF; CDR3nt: TGTGCCAGCAGCCTGAGACAGTCCTTCAATCAGCCCCAGCATTTT
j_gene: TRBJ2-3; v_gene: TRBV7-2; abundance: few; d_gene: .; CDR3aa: CASSLGETGDTQYF; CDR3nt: TGTGCCAGCAGCTTAGGGGAGACAGGAGATACGCAGTATTTT
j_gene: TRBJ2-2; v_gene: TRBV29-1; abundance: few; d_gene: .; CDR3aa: CSVVDYLENTGELFF; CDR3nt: TGCAGCGTGGTTGACTATCTCGAGAACACCGGGGAGCTGTTTTTT
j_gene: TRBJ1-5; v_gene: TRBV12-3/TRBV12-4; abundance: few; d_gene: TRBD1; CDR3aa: CASSSQGEQPNFNQPQHF; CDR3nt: TGTGCCAGCAGTTCGCAGGGGGAACAGCCGAACTTTAATCAGCCCCAGCATTTT
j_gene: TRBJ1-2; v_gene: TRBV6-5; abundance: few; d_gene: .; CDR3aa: CASSYRQHYGYTF; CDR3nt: TGTGCCAGCAGTTACCGACAGCACTATGGCTACACCTTC
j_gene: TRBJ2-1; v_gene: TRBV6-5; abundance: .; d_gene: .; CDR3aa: CASSYSNWERGYNEQFF; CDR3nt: TGTGCCAGCAGTTACTCGAACTGGGAACGGGGCTACAATGAGCAGTTCTTC
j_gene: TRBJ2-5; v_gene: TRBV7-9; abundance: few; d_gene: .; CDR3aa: CASSPSGALGETQYF; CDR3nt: TGTGCCAGCAGCCCATCGGGAGCCCTAGGGGAGACCCAGTACTTC
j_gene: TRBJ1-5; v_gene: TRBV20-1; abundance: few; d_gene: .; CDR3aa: CSARPNNKGNQPQHF; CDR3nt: TGCAGTGCTAGACCGAATAATAAGGGCAATCAGCCCCAGCATTTT
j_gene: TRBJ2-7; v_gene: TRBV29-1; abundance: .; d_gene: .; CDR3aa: CSVIGTDRGEQYF; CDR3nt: TGCAGCGTGATTGGGACGGACCGAGGGGAGCAGTACTTC
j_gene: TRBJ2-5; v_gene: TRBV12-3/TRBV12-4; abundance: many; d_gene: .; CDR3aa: CASTQSGEETQYF; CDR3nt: TGTGCCAGCACCCAATCAGGGGAAGAGACCCAGTACTTC
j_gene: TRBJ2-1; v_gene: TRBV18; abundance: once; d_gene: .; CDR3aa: CASSPNRRHNEQFF; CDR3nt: TGTGCCAGCTCACCTAATCGACGGCACAATGAGCAGTTCTTC
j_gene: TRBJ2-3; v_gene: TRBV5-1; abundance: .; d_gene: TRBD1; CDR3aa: CASSSWDRDEDTQYF; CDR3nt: TGCGCCAGCAGCTCCTGGGACAGGGATGAAGATACGCAGTATTTT
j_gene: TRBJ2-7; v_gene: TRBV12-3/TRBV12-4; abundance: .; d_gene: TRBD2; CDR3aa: CASSLGSGDDEQYF; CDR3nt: TGTGCCAGCAGTTTGGGCAGCGGGGATGACGAGCAGTACTTC
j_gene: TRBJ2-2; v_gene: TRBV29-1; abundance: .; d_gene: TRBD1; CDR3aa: CSGYRGDTGELFF; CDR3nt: TGCAGCGGATACAGGGGGGATACCGGGGAGCTGTTTTTT
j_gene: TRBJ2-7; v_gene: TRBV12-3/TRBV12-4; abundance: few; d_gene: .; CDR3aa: CASSFSGDPEQYF; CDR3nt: TGTGCCAGCAGTTTTTCCGGGGACCCCGAGCAGTACTTC
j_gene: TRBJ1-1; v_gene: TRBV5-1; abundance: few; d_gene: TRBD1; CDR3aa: CASSFRQGDLTEAFF; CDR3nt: TGCGCCAGCAGCTTTAGACAGGGGGACTTGACTGAAGCTTTCTTT
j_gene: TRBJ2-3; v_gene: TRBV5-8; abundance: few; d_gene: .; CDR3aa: CASSAGTFRETQYF; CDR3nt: TGTGCCAGCAGCGCGGGGACTTTTAGGGAAACGCAGTATTTT